This record concerns one TCR beta chain sequence. The antigen is unknown. The germline gives CDR1 SGHNT, CDR2 YYREEE (reference sequence). The CDR3 is made up of 14 amino acids. V was clipped by 0 bases and J by 1 base, with 5 bases between them. This record comes from a study of cytomegalovirus exposure and HLA in healthy donors. Study findings and constraints: Analysis performed later found about 18,000 TCR beta sequences associated with HLA alleles at 0.05 false discovery rate.

The PCR employed 60 Vbeta primers together with 13 Jbeta primers. Clones were read by immunoSEQ multiplex PCR, and TCRdb kept only the in-frame ones, dropping some. This table holds more than 110,000 clones, about 76% found once. Sample: PBMCs. This chain links TRBV5-4 with TRBJ2-1; the D is unclear. The sequence derives from a male donor in good health and CMV-seronegative. The CDR3 loop is CASSLVSSYNEQFF. DNA of the CDR3: TGTGCCAGCAGCTTGGTGTCTTCCTACAATGAGCAGTTCTTC.